This T cell receptor (beta chain) appears in the sequencing data of a study of blood T cell repertoires in COVID-19. On the study more broadly: PBMCs, B-cell-depleted T cells, or T cells provided the cDNA or gDNA that made up the material.

Participants reported their clinical history, and cohort assignment relied on those reports. Clones were read by immunoSEQ multiplex PCR, and TCRdb kept only the in-frame ones, dropping some. The top ten clones hold approximately 5% of a sample with approximately 220,000 clones, 83% of them seen once. The trim removed 5 bases at V and 6 bases at J, leaving 4 bases unmatched. CDR1 and CDR2 (germline): MNHEY, SVGAGI. CDR3 size: 12 residues. Sequenced material: PBMCs or T cells enriched from blood (not recorded which). The clonotype comes from a woman between 45 and 65 years old who had been exposed to COVID-19. The chain carries TRBV6-5 and TRBJ2-7; 7 bases are shared with TRBD1. CDR3 coding DNA: TGTGCCAGCAGTCTGGACAGGCGCGAGCAGTACTTC. This gives the protein CASSLDRREQYF.